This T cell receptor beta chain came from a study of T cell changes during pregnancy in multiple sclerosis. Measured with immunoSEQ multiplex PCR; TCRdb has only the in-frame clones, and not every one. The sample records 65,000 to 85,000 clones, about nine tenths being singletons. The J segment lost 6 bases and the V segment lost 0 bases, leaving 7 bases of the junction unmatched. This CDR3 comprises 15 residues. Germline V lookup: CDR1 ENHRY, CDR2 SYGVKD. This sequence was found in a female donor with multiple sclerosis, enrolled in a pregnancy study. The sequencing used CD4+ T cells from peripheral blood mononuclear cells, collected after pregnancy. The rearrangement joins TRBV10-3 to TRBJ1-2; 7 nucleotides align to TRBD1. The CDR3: CAISESQGGSNGYTF. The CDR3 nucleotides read TGTGCCATCAGTGAGTCTCAGGGGGGCAGTAATGGCTACACCTTC.